Below, 10 T cell receptor beta chains from the same sample are listed, as sequenced in a study of T-cell memory formation after mild COVID-19. TCRdb ran MiXCR on the 5' RACE reads and lists one entry per CDR3 protein. The sample consists of about 180,000 distinct CDR3 sequences, more than 15% of them appearing once. Sequencing was performed on PBMCs or a T cell subset sorted from them (not recorded which). The receptors were sampled from an adult woman who had mild COVID-19 (a few samples of this study predate the infection). Cell type and time point are not known.

The chain carries TRBV12-3 or TRBV12-4 and TRBJ2-5, with 12 nucleotides matching TRBD2. The CDR3 totals 15 residues. Trimming cost V 5 bases and J 4 bases; bases outside gene matches: 5. The CDR3 region has the DNA TGTGCCAGCAGTCACCTGACTAGCGGGAGAGAGACCCAGTACTTC. It encodes CASSHLTSGRETQYF.

The gene calls are TRBV4-1 and TRBJ2-7; 7 bases match TRBD1. The length of the CDR3 is 16 residues. V shed 1 base and J 0 bases; nucleotides not matched to a gene: 6. The germline V gene encodes CDR1 MGHRA and CDR2 YSYEKL. CDR3 nucleotide sequence: TGCGCCAGCAGCCAAGGACAGGGAATCCACTCCTACGAGCAGTACTTC. Its protein product is CASSQGQGIHSYEQYF.

This clonotype showed up many times. The chain uses TRBV27 and TRBJ2-7; a possible D gene is TRBD2 (5 bases). The V end was cut by 5 bases, the J end by 1 base, with 15 bases between. The CDR3 has 15 residues. Germline V lookup: CDR1 MNHEY, CDR2 SMNVEV (reference sequence). In DNA form, the CDR3 reads TGTGCCAGCAGTCCCCGGACTTACTATTCCTACGAGCAGTACTTC. This encodes CASSPRTYYSYEQYF.

CDR3 loop: CASSQEIRRAAFF. The CDR3 nucleotides are TGTGCCAGCAGCCAAGAGATTCGAAGAGCAGCTTTCTTT. The chain is built from TRBV3-1 and TRBJ1-1; D is undetermined. The CDR3 has 13 residues. In germline, CDR1 is LGHDT, CDR2 YNNKEL (reference sequence). V lost 0 bases and J lost 10, with 12 bases in between.

The chain couples TRBV6-4 to TRBJ2-3; TRBD2 matches 10 bases. V trimming: 3 bases; J trimming: 8 bases; junction bases outside the gene matches: 5. Germline CDR1 is MRHNA and CDR2 is SNTAGT. CDR3 length equals 14 residues. The DNA for the CDR3 is TGTGCCAGCAGTGAAGAACTAGCGGGACGTACGCAGTATTTT. It codes for CASSEELAGRTQYF.

This clonotype appeared a few times. The rearrangement joins TRBV5-4 to TRBJ2-7, with TRBD1 identical over 10 bases. Trimming took 0 bases from V and 3 from J; bases not matched to a gene: 9. Germline V lookup: CDR1 SGHNT, CDR2 YYREEE (reference sequence). The CDR3 covers 17 residues. CDR3 nucleotide sequence: TGTGCCAGCAGCTTGGCAACCGGGACAGGGGTGTACTACGAGCAGTACTTC. Encoded protein: CASSLATGTGVYYEQYF.

This clonotype was counted many times. The CDR3 nucleotides are TGTGCCAGCAGTTTTGCAGTCGGCCAACTCTCTGGGGCCAACGTCCTGACTTTC. Residues: CASSFAVGQLSGANVLTF. The chain has TRBV28 and TRBJ2-6; D is uncertain. Germline V gene sequence: CDR1 MDHEN, CDR2 SYDVKM. V lost 3 bases, J lost 0 bases, and 15 bases lay in between. CDR3 length: 18 amino acids. Variable domain in full (rest from reference TRBV28 and TRBJ2-6): DVKVTQSSRYLVKRTGEKVFLECVQDMDHENMFWYRQDPGLGLRLIYFSYDVKMKEKGDIPEGYSVSREKKERFSLILESASTNQTSMYLCASSFAVGQLSGANVLTFGAGSRLTVL.

The chain has TRBV4-1 and TRBJ2-1; TRBD2 aligns across 7 bases. The germline V gene encodes CDR1 MGHRA and CDR2 YSYEKL. This CDR3 is built from 12 residues. V gave up 6 bases and J gave up 10 bases; unmatched junction bases: 6. Here the CDR3 reads CASRPWGGEQFF. CDR3 DNA: TGCGCCAGCAGACCGTGGGGGGGGGAGCAGTTCTTC.

The rearrangement uses TRBV7-9 and TRBJ1-1; D call uncertain. V was trimmed by 10 bases and J by 4 bases, leaving 10 bases between them. Looked up from germline, CDR1 is SEHNR and CDR2 is FQNEAQ (reference sequence). CDR3 size: 11 residues. This chain's CDR3 is CATSPSTEAFF. As DNA, the CDR3 is TGTGCCACGAGCCCCAGCACTGAAGCTTTCTTT.

The V gene is TRBV7-2, the J gene TRBJ2-3; D perhaps matches TRBD2 (8 bases). Germline-derived CDR1 and CDR2 are SGHTA and FQGNSA. Trimming shortened V by 5 bases and J by 4 bases, and 19 bases separated the two germline ends. The CDR3 loop spans 16 amino acids. The CDR3 bases are TGTGCCAGCAGCAGCCGGAGGGGGCGGGGGGCAGATACGCAGTATTTT. This sequence encodes CASSSRRGRGADTQYF.